The clone carrying this TCR beta chain was picked up a small number of times. Antigen unknown. Each gene name is a mouse one. The read stops 4 residues short of the end of the CDR3; the missing end is completed from the germline J gene. These data originate in a study of CD8+ T cells in alopecia areata. Broader study findings: Higher clonality was seen in lesional scalp than in normal scalp, especially in alopecia totalis/universalis.

RNA extraction was followed by reverse transcription into cDNA, which acted as the sequencing template. This table comes from immunoSEQ multiplex PCR, and its TCRdb copy is limited to in-frame clones, with some not included. This repertoire holds some 110,000 clones, and none appear only once. Losses at the gene ends were 5 bases for V and 2 bases for J; bases not matched to a gene: 3. CDR3 length: 14 residues. Per the germline V gene, CDR1 is NNHNN and CDR2 is SYGAGS (reference sequence). Material: lesional skin. The rearrangement uses TRBV13-2 and TRBJ2-7, with 11 bases lining up with TRBD2. This receptor was identified in a C3H/HeJ mouse with alopecia areata. Strain haplotype (MHC): H2-k. The CDR3 bases that were read are TGTGCCAGCGGGAGACTGGGGGGGGCCTAT. Residues: CASGRLGGAY. From start to end, the CDR3 is CASGRLGGAYEQYF.